A selection of T cell receptor beta chains follows, all from one sample in a study of blood T cells in healthy people across ages. TCRdb recomputed calls from the 5' RACE reads with MiXCR, one row per CDR3 protein. The data contain about 930,000 distinct CDR3 sequences, 25% to 30% of them singletons. The same specimen was also included in a second study, on T cells of mothers and their children.

The specimen sequenced was blood. These TCRs come from a woman aged 40 to 49 in good health. The CDR3 runs from the conserved cysteine through the conserved F or W. Fields, in order: V gene, clone size, D gene, CDR3 length, J gene, CDR3 protein, CDR3 DNA. The D gene is left open where the match is weak. Some rows mark clone size as missing; the rest say once, few, many or name a class of expanded clone.

>TRBV9|.|TRBD2|14|TRBJ2-1
CASSTGTSPNEQFF
TGTGCCAGCAGCACCGGGACTAGCCCCAATGAGCAGTTCTTC
>TRBV5-1|few|.|15|TRBJ1-6
CASSLGQHGNSPLHF
TGCGCCAGCAGCTTGGGGCAGCACGGTAATTCACCCCTCCACTTT
>TRBV11-2|many|.|13|TRBJ2-1
CASRFSGYNEQFF
TGTGCCAGCAGATTCTCAGGGTACAATGAGCAGTTCTTC
>TRBV7-9|.|TRBD2|17|TRBJ2-1
CASGGLAGGPGYNEQFF
TGTGCCAGCGGAGGTCTAGCGGGGGGGCCCGGCTACAATGAGCAGTTCTTC
>TRBV3-1|once|TRBD1|16|TRBJ2-7
CASNQAWDRGTSEQYF
TGTGCCAGCAACCAAGCCTGGGACAGGGGGACCAGCGAGCAGTACTTC
>TRBV20-1|many|.|15|TRBJ2-7
CSARGLAGDTYEQYF
TGCAGTGCTAGAGGGCTCGCGGGGGACACCTACGAGCAGTACTTC
>TRBV20-1|many|TRBD1|13|TRBJ1-2
CSARGTGAFGYTF
TGCAGTGCCCGTGGCACAGGGGCTTTTGGCTACACCTTC
>TRBV20-1|.|.|12|TRBJ1-1
CSARDRWTEAFF
TGCAGTGCTAGAGACAGGTGGACTGAAGCTTTCTTT
>TRBV5-1|.|.|13|TRBJ1-1
CASMEVMNTEAFF
TGCGCCAGCATGGAGGTCATGAACACTGAAGCTTTCTTT
>TRBV3-1|few|.|16|TRBJ2-7
CASSQESLSASYEQYF
TGTGCCAGCAGCCAAGAGTCACTTTCTGCCTCCTACGAGCAGTACTTC
>TRBV6-1|.|.|12|TRBJ1-2
CASSEGKGRYTF
TGTGCCAGCAGTGAAGGAAAGGGCCGCTACACCTTC
>TRBV7-9|few|.|15|TRBJ1-2
CASSLSGRTNYGYTF
TGTGCCAGCAGCTTATCCGGACGGACTAACTATGGCTACACCTTC
>TRBV5-1|.|.|20|TRBJ1-4
CASSLEGGASWIATNEKLFF
TGCGCCAGCAGCTTGGAGGGGGGCGCGTCTTGGATTGCAACTAATGAAAAACTGTTTTTT
>TRBV29-1|many|.|13|TRBJ1-2
CSVGGEGPYGYTF
TGCAGCGTTGGCGGGGAAGGGCCCTATGGCTACACCTTC
>TRBV20-1|many|TRBD1|19|TRBJ2-6
CSARDPGQGVGPGANVLTF
TGCAGTGCTAGAGATCCAGGACAGGGGGTCGGGCCTGGGGCCAACGTCCTGACTTTC
>TRBV5-1|.|TRBD2|17|TRBJ2-5
CASSLAQLAGLQETQYF
TGCGCCAGCAGCTTGGCCCAGCTAGCGGGGTTACAAGAGACCCAGTACTTC
>TRBV7-3|.|.|15|TRBJ1-1
CASCLMLGRITEAFF
TGTGCCAGCTGCTTAATGCTGGGGCGTATCACTGAAGCTTTCTTT
>TRBV14|.|.|15|TRBJ1-4
CASSPTTAFNEELFF
TGTGCCAGCAGCCCCACAACAGCGTTTAATGAAGAACTGTTTTTT
>TRBV28|.|.|12|TRBJ1-1
CASSLWGNEAFF
TGTGCCAGCAGTTTATGGGGGAATGAAGCTTTCTTT
>TRBV4-1|.|TRBD1|19|TRBJ1-5
CASSQEYRDRGFSNQPQHF
TGCGCCAGCAGCCAAGAATACCGGGACAGGGGGTTTAGCAATCAGCCCCAGCATTTT
>TRBV4-3|.|TRBD2|17|TRBJ2-3
CASSQDPAGGTGDTQYF
TGCGCCAGCAGCCAAGATCCAGCGGGGGGGACGGGAGATACGCAGTATTTT
>TRBV9|few|TRBD1|13|TRBJ2-1
CASGDRASNEQFF
TGTGCCAGCGGTGACAGGGCATCGAATGAGCAGTTCTTC
>TRBV27|.|TRBD1|14|TRBJ1-2
CASSSRQGGYGYTF
TGTGCCAGCAGCTCCCGACAGGGCGGCTATGGCTACACCTTC
>TRBV3-1|.|.|12|TRBJ2-7
CASSPRTAEQYF
TGTGCCAGCAGCCCCCGAACGGCCGAGCAGTACTTC
>TRBV20-1|few|.|15|TRBJ2-1
CSAKSTGSSYNEQFF
TGCAGTGCTAAATCGACAGGCAGCTCCTACAATGAGCAGTTCTTC
>TRBV5-1|few|TRBD1|18|TRBJ1-1
CASSLAVGQGARRGEAFF
TGCGCCAGCAGCTTGGCCGTGGGACAGGGGGCACGCCGGGGTGAAGCTTTCTTT
>TRBV7-2|many|.|13|TRBJ2-7
CASSLGGWNEQYF
TGTGCCAGCAGCTTAGGAGGGTGGAACGAGCAGTACTTC
>TRBV11-1|many|TRBD1|14|TRBJ2-7
CASGSGQAAYEQYF
TGTGCCAGCGGCTCGGGACAGGCAGCCTACGAGCAGTACTTC
>TRBV27|many|TRBD2|19|TRBJ2-7
CASSIRGLAGGSSSYEQYF
TGTGCCAGCAGTATCCGGGGACTAGCGGGGGGCTCTAGCTCCTACGAGCAGTACTTC
>TRBV24-1|.|.|15|TRBJ2-3
CATSGTTLATDTQYF
TGTGCCACTTCCGGGACGACTCTGGCCACAGATACGCAGTATTTT
>TRBV10-3|few|TRBD1|15|TRBJ1-2
CAISESGGTEYGYTF
TGTGCCATCAGTGAGTCCGGCGGGACAGAATATGGCTACACCTTC
>TRBV18|.|TRBD1|14|TRBJ2-7
CASSPGTGLLEQYF
TGTGCCAGCTCACCGGGGACAGGGCTGCTGGAGCAGTACTTC
>TRBV20-1|many|TRBD1|14|TRBJ1-2
CSAGVRQGKIGYTF
TGCAGTGCTGGGGTTAGACAGGGCAAGATAGGCTACACCTTC
>TRBV4-3|.|TRBD1|15|TRBJ2-7
CASSQGTGEGYEQYF
TGCGCCAGCAGCCAAGGGACAGGGGAGGGCTACGAGCAGTACTTC
>TRBV27|many|.|17|TRBJ2-7
CASLTLTGHTNSYEQYF
TGTGCCAGCCTAACCCTTACGGGACACACTAACTCCTACGAGCAGTACTTC
>TRBV6-6|many|TRBD1|15|TRBJ2-7
CASSSPGQGAEEQYF
TGTGCCAGCAGTTCCCCGGGACAGGGGGCAGAAGAGCAGTACTTC
>TRBV28|.|TRBD2|18|TRBJ2-3
CASISKTGLAGVIDTQYF
TGTGCCAGCATTTCTAAGACGGGACTAGCGGGGGTTATAGATACGCAGTATTTT
>TRBV10-3|many|.|14|TRBJ2-7
CAISDRDQRETQYF
TGTGCCATCAGCGACCGGGACCAACGAGAGACTCAGTACTTC
>TRBV7-9|many|.|14|TRBJ2-5
CASSSGARAETQYF
TGTGCCAGCAGCTCCGGGGCCAGGGCGGAGACCCAGTACTTC
>TRBV7-2|.|.|12|TRBJ2-7
CASSPHQYEQYF
TGTGCCAGCAGCCCTCATCAATACGAGCAGTACTTC
>TRBV4-1|.|.|18|TRBJ2-2
CASSQVVSGPQGTGELFF
TGCGCCAGCAGCCAAGTGGTTTCGGGGCCCCAGGGCACCGGGGAGCTGTTTTTT
>TRBV29-1|many|.|17|TRBJ2-7
CSVRGGFGVQSSYEQYF
TGCAGCGTTCGCGGAGGGTTCGGGGTACAAAGCTCCTACGAGCAGTACTTC
>TRBV20-1|many|TRBD1|16|TRBJ2-7
CSAREHRGPPYYEQYF
TGCAGTGCTAGGGAACACAGGGGGCCTCCCTACTACGAGCAGTACTTC